This TCR beta chain was sequenced in a study of blood T cell repertoires in COVID-19. V gave up 1 base and J gave up 2 bases, with 12 bases separating them. The CDR3 runs 15 residues. CDR1 and CDR2 (germline): SGHDT, YYEEEE. This table comes from immunoSEQ multiplex PCR, and its TCRdb copy is limited to in-frame clones, with some not included. The table lists more than 150,000 clones, 65% to 85% of them singletons. The clonotype was recovered from a woman in her sixties or seventies with acute or convalescent COVID-19. The specimen sequenced was peripheral blood. The V call is TRBV5-6, the J call TRBJ1-1; D gene unclear. The CDR3 DNA sequence: TGTGCCAGCAGCTTGATCGAAAAAGCCAACACTGAAGCTTTCTTT. Protein: CASSLIEKANTEAFF.